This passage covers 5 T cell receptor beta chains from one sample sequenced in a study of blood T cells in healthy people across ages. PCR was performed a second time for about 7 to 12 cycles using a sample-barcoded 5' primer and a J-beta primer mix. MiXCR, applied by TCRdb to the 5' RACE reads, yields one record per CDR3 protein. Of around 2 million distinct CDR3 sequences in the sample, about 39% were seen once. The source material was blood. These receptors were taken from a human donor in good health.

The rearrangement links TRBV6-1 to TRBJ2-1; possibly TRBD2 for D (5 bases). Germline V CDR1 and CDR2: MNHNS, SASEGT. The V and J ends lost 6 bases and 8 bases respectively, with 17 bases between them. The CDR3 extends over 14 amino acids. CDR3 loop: CASSGDLQSYEQFF. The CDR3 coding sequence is TGTGCCAGCAGCGGGGATCTACAGTCCTATGAGCAGTTCTTC.

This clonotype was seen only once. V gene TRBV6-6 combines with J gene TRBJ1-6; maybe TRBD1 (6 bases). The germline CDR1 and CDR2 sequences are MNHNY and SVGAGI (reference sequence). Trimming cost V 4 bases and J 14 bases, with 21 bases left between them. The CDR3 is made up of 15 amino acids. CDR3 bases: TGTGCCAGCAGTTTCCGGGACACTCTAGGTGGGACCCTCCACTTT. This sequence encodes CASSFRDTLGGTLHF.

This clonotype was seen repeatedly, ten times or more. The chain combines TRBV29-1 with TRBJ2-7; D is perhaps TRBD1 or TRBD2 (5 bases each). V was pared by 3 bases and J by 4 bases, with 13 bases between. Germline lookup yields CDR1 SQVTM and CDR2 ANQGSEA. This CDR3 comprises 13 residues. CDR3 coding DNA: TGCAGCGTTGATAAGCAGGGAGAGTACGAGCAGTACTTC. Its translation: CSVDKQGEYEQYF.

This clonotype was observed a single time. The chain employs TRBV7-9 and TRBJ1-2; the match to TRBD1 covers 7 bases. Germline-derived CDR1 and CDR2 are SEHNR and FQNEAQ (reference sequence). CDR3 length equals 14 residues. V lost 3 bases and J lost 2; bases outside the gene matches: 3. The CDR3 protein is CASSFVGQNYGYTF. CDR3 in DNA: TGTGCCAGCAGCTTCGTGGGACAGAACTATGGCTACACCTTC. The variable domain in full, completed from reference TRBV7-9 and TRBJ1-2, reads DTGVSQNPRHKITKRGQNVTFRCDPISEHNRLYWYRQTLGQGPEFLTYFQNEAQLEKSRLLSDRFSAERPKGSFSTLEIQRTEQGDSAMYLCASSFVGQNYGYTFGSGTRLTVV.

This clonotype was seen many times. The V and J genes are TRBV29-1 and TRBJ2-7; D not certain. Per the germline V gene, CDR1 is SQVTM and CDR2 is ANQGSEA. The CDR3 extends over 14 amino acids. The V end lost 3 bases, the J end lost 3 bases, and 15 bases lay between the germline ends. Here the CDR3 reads CSVDAPSPVYEQYF. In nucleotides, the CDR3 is TGCAGCGTTGACGCCCCAAGTCCGGTCTACGAGCAGTACTTC.